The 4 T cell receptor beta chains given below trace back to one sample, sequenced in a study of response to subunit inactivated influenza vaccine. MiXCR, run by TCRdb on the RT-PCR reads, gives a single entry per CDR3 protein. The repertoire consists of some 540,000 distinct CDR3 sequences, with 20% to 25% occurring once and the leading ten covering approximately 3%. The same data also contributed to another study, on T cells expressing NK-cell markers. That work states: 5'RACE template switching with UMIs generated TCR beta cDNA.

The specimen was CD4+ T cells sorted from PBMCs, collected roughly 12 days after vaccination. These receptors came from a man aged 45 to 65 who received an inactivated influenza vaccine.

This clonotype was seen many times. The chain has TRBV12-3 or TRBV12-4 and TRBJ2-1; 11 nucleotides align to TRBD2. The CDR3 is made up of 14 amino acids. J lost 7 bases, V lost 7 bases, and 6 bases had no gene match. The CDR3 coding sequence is TGTGCCAGCAACCTAGCGGGGGGTACGAATGAGCAGTTCTTC. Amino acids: CASNLAGGTNEQFF.

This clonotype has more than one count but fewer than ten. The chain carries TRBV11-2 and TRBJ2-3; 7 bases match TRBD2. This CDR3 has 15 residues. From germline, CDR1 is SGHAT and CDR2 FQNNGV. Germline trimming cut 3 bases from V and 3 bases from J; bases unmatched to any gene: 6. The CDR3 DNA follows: TGTGCCAGCAGCTTCCGCGGGGGTATTACAGATACGCAGTATTTT. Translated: CASSFRGGITDTQYF.

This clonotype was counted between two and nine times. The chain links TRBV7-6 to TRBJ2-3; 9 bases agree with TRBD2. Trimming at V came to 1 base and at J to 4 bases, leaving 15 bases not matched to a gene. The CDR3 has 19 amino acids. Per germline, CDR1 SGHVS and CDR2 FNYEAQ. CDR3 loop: CASSLGASGDSFPPDTQYF. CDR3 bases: TGTGCCAGCAGCTTAGGGGCTAGCGGGGACTCCTTTCCCCCAGATACGCAGTATTTT. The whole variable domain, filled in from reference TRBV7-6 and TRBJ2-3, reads GAGVSQSPRYKVTKRGQDVALRCDPISGHVSLYWYRQALGQGPEFLTYFNYEAQQDKSGLPNDRFSAERPEGSISTLTIQRTEQRDSAMYRCASSLGASGDSFPPDTQYFGPGTRLTVL.

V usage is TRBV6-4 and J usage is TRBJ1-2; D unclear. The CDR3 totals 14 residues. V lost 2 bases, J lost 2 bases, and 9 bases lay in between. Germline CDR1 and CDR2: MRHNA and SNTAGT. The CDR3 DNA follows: TGTGCCAGCAGTGACGGTCAGGCGAACTATGGCTACACCTTC. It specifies CASSDGQANYGYTF.